Shown below are 20 T cell receptor beta chains from a single sample sequenced in a study of shared clonotypes between healthy human individuals. Some clones are missing from TCRdb's copy, which holds only in-frame ones; the method was immunoSEQ multiplex PCR. The sample records under 2.5 million clones, roughly 90% being singletons. The specimen sequenced was naive CD4+ T cells from PBMCs. Subset in this sample: CD45RA+ positively selected. The source of these receptors is a man between 18 and 35 years old in good health. Some clones in this sample may be carry-over from other donors' samples.

CDR3 in DNA: TGTGCCAGCACCAGACAGGGAGGCGATACGCAGTATTTT. Protein sequence: CASTRQGGDTQYF. V and J are TRBV19 and TRBJ2-3; tentative D call: TRBD1 (7 bases). CDR3 length: 13 residues. Germline V gene sequence: CDR1 LNHDA, CDR2 SQIVND (reference sequence). V was shortened by 9 bases and J by 6 bases, with 16 bases between the two germline ends. Together with reference TRBV19 and TRBJ2-3, the CDR3 gives the full variable domain: DGGITQSPKYLFRKEGQNVTLSCEQNLNHDAMYWYRQDPGQGLRLIYYSQIVNDFQKGDIAEGYSVSREKKESFPLTVTSAQKNPTAFYLCASTRQGGDTQYFGPGTRLTVL.

The chain has TRBV7-8 and TRBJ2-7; maybe TRBD1 (6 bases). The CDR3 is 17 residues long. The germline CDR1 and CDR2 sequences are SGHVS and FQNEAQ. Trimming cost V 3 bases and J 4 bases, with 22 bases left between them. The DNA for the CDR3 is TGTGCCAGCAGCTTCTACACAAACAGGGTAATAGGGTACGAGCAGTACTTC. Translating gives CASSFYTNRVIGYEQYF.

The chain couples TRBV19 to TRBJ1-1; D unresolved. Germline CDR1 and CDR2: LNHDA and SQIVND (reference sequence). The CDR3 is made up of 18 amino acids. V lost 4 bases to trimming and J lost 2 bases, with 23 bases between them. CDR3: CASSTPGYGAPFNTEAFF. The DNA for the CDR3 is TGTGCCAGTAGTACCCCCGGGTACGGCGCGCCCTTCAACACTGAAGCTTTCTTT.

This clone was detected once. The J gene is TRBJ2-1, the V gene TRBV10-3; 8 positions match TRBD2. CDR1 is ENHRY, CDR2 SYGVKD, per germline. Trimming cost V 8 bases and J 7 bases; bases outside gene matches: 10. The CDR3 extends over 14 amino acids. In DNA, the CDR3 is TGTGCCATCTCCAGCGGGAGTAGACGAAATGAGCAGTTCTTC. Translating it yields CAISSGSRRNEQFF.

The genes are TRBV29-1 and TRBJ2-6, with D unclear. Germline CDR1 and CDR2: SQVTM and ANQGSEA. The CDR3 has 13 amino acids. Trimming left V 7 bases short and J 2 bases short, with 9 bases between. The CDR3 is CSGYSAGANVLTF. The CDR3 bases are TGCAGCGGATACAGCGCTGGGGCCAACGTCCTGACTTTC.

V usage is TRBV28 and J usage is TRBJ1-5; TRBD1 matches at 11 bases. From germline, CDR1 is MDHEN and CDR2 SYDVKM. The CDR3 extends over 18 amino acids. J lost 2 bases, V lost 7 bases, and 13 bases had no gene match. The CDR3 loop is CASNWGQGDPIRNQPQHF. CDR3 DNA: TGTGCCAGCAACTGGGGACAGGGGGATCCTATCCGCAATCAGCCCCAGCATTTT.

This clone has only one observation. The chain employs TRBV4-1 and TRBJ2-4, with 9 bases aligning to TRBD1. Germline V gives CDR1 MGHRA, CDR2 YSYEKL. Trimming removed 2 bases from V and 6 bases from J; junction bases left unmatched: 8. The CDR3 contains 16 residues. The CDR3 reads CASSQIFGDRVNIQYF. The CDR3 bases are TGCGCCAGCAGCCAAATTTTCGGGGACAGGGTAAACATTCAGTACTTC.

This chain connects TRBV7-9 to TRBJ1-3; tentative D call: TRBD1 (5 bases). The V end was cut by 4 bases, the J end by 4 bases, with 14 bases between. Germline CDR1 is SEHNR and CDR2 is FQNEAQ (reference sequence). The CDR3 is made up of 15 amino acids. CDR3 in DNA: TGTGCCAGCAGCTCACAGGACAAGTGGGGAAACACCATATATTTT. As protein: CASSSQDKWGNTIYF.

As regards this clone: Other nucleotide sequences in the sample specify the same CDR3. The chain uses TRBV28 and TRBJ1-2; weak D call: TRBD1 (5 bases). Germline-derived CDR1 and CDR2 are MDHEN and SYDVKM. V lost 3 bases and J 5 bases, leaving 10 bases between the germline ends. The CDR3 consists of 13 residues. The CDR3 sequence is CASSFRGGYGYTF. DNA for the CDR3: TGTGCCAGCAGTTTCCGGGGGGGGTATGGCTACACCTTC.

The CDR3 here is CASSLSASGRAGEQFF. CDR3 DNA: TGTGCCAGCAGCTTAAGTGCTAGCGGGAGGGCCGGTGAGCAGTTCTTC. The chain combines TRBV7-3 with TRBJ2-1; TRBD2 matches 12 bases. V shed 1 base and J 9 bases; nucleotides not matched to a gene: 7. Per the germline V gene, CDR1 is SGHTA and CDR2 is FQGTGA. The CDR3 consists of 16 residues. Using reference TRBV7-3 and TRBJ2-1 for the parts outside the CDR3, the full variable domain is GAGVSQTPSNKVTEKGKYVELRCDPISGHTALYWYRQSLGQGPEFLIYFQGTGAADDSGLPNDRFFAVRPEGSVSTLKIQRTERGDSAVYLCASSLSASGRAGEQFFGPGTRLTVL.

The chain carries TRBV2 and TRBJ2-5; tentative D call: TRBD1 (6 bases). The ends were cut back, 4 bases at V and 4 bases at J, with 16 bases in the middle. Germline CDR1 and CDR2: SNHLY and FYNNEI. The CDR3 length is 15 residues. The CDR3 DNA reads as TGTGCCAGCAGTGTATTTGGGGGACAATCAGAGACCCAGTACTTC. This sequence encodes CASSVFGGQSETQYF.

This chain joins TRBV11-2 and TRBJ1-4; D gene unclear. The V end lost 2 bases, the J end lost 3 bases, and 7 bases lay between the germline ends. CDR3 length: 14 amino acids. In germline, CDR1 is SGHAT, CDR2 FQNNGV. CDR3 nucleotide sequence: TGTGCCAGCAGCTTAACAATACCTAATGAAAAACTGTTTTTT. It translates to CASSLTIPNEKLFF.

V gene TRBV25-1 combines with J gene TRBJ1-1, with 10 bases fitting TRBD1. Trimming at V came to 8 bases and at J to 8 bases, leaving 5 bases not matched to a gene. The germline V gene encodes CDR1 MGHDK and CDR2 SYGVNS. The CDR3 contains 12 residues. Here the CDR3 DNA reads TGTGCCAGCGGGGGACAGGGGCGGGAAGCTTTCTTT. Translated: CASGGQGREAFF. The complete variable domain, with remaining parts taken from reference TRBV25-1 and TRBJ1-1, reads EADIYQTPRYLVIGTGKKITLECSQTMGHDKMYWYQQDPGMELHLIHYSYGVNSTEKGDLSSESTVSRIRTEHFPLTLESARPSHTSQYLCASGGQGREAFFGQGTRLTVV.

About this clone itself: The junction differs from germline at one of its ends, possibly a read error. The gene calls are TRBV29-1 and TRBJ2-7; D remains unclear. Germline assignment: CDR1 SQVTM and CDR2 ANQGSEA. The CDR3 spans 14 residues. CDR3 in amino acids: CSVEDFRSPYEQHF. The DNA of the CDR3 is TGCAGCGTTGAAGATTTCAGGAGTCCCTACGAGCAGCACTTC.

Notes on this clone: This sample includes further DNA sequences coding for the same CDR3. This chain links TRBV29-1 with TRBJ1-1; D unclear. V lost 6 bases and J lost 0, with 8 bases in between. The germline V gene encodes CDR1 SQVTM and CDR2 ANQGSEA. This CDR3 comprises 12 residues. CDR3 DNA: TGCAGCGTCAAAGGTATGAACACTGAAGCTTTCTTT. Translated, it gives CSVKGMNTEAFF.

The chain links TRBV25-1 to TRBJ2-5, with D perhaps matching TRBD1 (6 bases). The CDR3 runs to 15 residues. V gave up 8 bases and J gave up 1 base, with 17 bases separating them. Looked up from germline, CDR1 is MGHDK and CDR2 is SYGVNS. This CDR3 reads CASAKADSPQETQYF. CDR3 coding DNA: TGTGCCAGCGCTAAAGCGGACAGCCCCCAAGAGACCCAGTACTTC.

The V and J genes are TRBV2 and TRBJ2-7; D might be TRBD1 (6 bases). Germline lookup yields CDR1 SNHLY and CDR2 FYNNEI. The CDR3 has 13 residues. V lost 4 bases, J lost 5 bases, and 12 bases lay in between. CDR3 amino acids: CASSGTASHEQYF. The CDR3, as DNA: TGTGCCAGCAGTGGGACAGCGAGCCACGAGCAGTACTTC.

This rearrangement joins TRBV14 to TRBJ2-4, with TRBD1 as a possible D gene (5 bases). The ends were cut back, 5 bases at V and 0 bases at J, with 17 bases in the middle. Germline loops: CDR1 SGHDN, CDR2 FVKESK. The CDR3 is 17 residues long. CDR3 protein: CASSVGLRALAKNIQYF. The DNA of the CDR3 is TGTGCCAGCAGCGTGGGGCTCAGGGCTTTAGCCAAAAACATTCAGTACTTC.

Remarks on this clone: This specimen includes other DNA sequences encoding the same CDR3. The rearrangement uses TRBV30 and TRBJ1-5; D possibly corresponds to TRBD1 (6 bases). Trimming removed 5 bases from V and 6 bases from J, with 11 bases in between. The CDR3 runs 12 residues. The V gene's germline CDR1 is GTSNPN and CDR2 SVGIG (reference sequence). CDR3 DNA: TGTGCCTGGGGGGGCGGTGCTCAGCCCCAGCATTTT. Its protein is CAWGGGAQPQHF.

V gene TRBV6-1 combines with J gene TRBJ2-5, with 9 bases identical to TRBD1. The length of the CDR3 is 14 residues. V shed 6 bases, J shed 5 bases, and the junction held 7 bases outside the gene matches. The germline gives CDR1 MNHNS, CDR2 SASEGT. This CDR3 is CASSTGGAGETQYF. In DNA form, the CDR3 reads TGTGCCAGCAGCACAGGGGGCGCGGGGGAGACCCAGTACTTC.